This T cell receptor (beta chain) derives from a study of blood T cell repertoires in COVID-19 (dated by TCRdb to about 2020). Context from the whole study: Collaborator samples came from the United States, Italy and Spain and covered acute and convalescent phases of COVID-19. Deeply sampled blood TCRbeta repertoires from subjects exposed to, actively infected with, or recovered from COVID-19 were included in the dataset. The material from the prospective study consisted of cDNA or gDNA derived from T cells, B-cell-depleted T cells, or PBMCs. Samples were obtained from the ongoing ImmuneRACE study (first 160 participants) and from about 1,300 subjects provided by 6 global collaborators. Where available, HLA class I and class II types were obtained from metadata supplied by the sample provider rather than from assay-based typing. The repertoires were released in a freely available public database intended as a resource for research on the immune response to SARS-CoV-2. Sample metadata almost always included a de-identified subject ID, COVID-19 status, age in years and sex.

On this clone itself: Its antigen specificity is not known. The record has no base qualities; no much larger clone is one base away.

Relative to germline, V is 5 bases shorter and J is 5 bases shorter, with 18 bases between their ends. In the germline V gene (reference sequence), CDR1 corresponds to LGHDT and CDR2 to YNNKEL. The CDR3 starts with the cysteine, ends with the phenylalanine, and has 16 residues. The read is trimmed to its CDR3 DNA, 48 bases read in frame from base 1. The immunoSEQ Assay, a bias-controlled multiplex PCR, was used to amplify TCRbeta CDR3 regions from genomic DNA. In the source study's methods: The number of nucleated cells in each sample was estimated by amplification of reference gene primers within the assay. Sequence reads were collapsed and filtered to measure the absolute abundance of every unique TCRbeta CDR3 rearrangement. Productive Simpson clonality was computed per sample as the square root of Simpson's diversity index over productive rearrangements. TCRdb stores this immuneACCESS table with in-frame sequences only. Part of the clones is absent; in the studies checked, under half of the shortfall reflects unresolved V genes, and no reason is known for the rest. Clone size and V and J calls were adopted from that table, with D and trimming inferred from the DNA. The table for this sample lists about 310,000 clones; 87% of them were counted only once. Of the sample, about 2% falls within the top ten clones.

Overall study results and their limits: How much clinical and demographic metadata was included differed by source and by participant, and the metadata was provided uncurated.

Each collaborating institution followed its own protocols to collect whole blood in K2EDTA tubes. For TCRbeta analysis, collaborators shipped samples in one of three forms: frozen whole blood, isolated PBMCs, or DNA extracted from either of those sample types. Sequenced input: peripheral blood. The clonotype comes from a man aged 18-30 years with active or convalescent COVID-19. The rearranged chain carries TRBV3-1 (or the pseudogene TRBV3-2) and TRBJ2-2; D gene: possibly TRBD2, on 7 matching bases. The base sequence is TGTGCCAGCAGCTCCGGAGCTAGGGGGGGGACCGGGGAGCTGTTTTTT. Its protein product is CASSSGARGGTGELFF.